The following is a TCR beta chain sequence with its context. The CDR3 is 13 residues long. The V gene's germline CDR1 is SGHTA and CDR2 FQGTGA. The iRepertoire multiplex PCR system with TCR subtype-specific primers built both bulk and single-cell libraries. From its re-call of the multiplex PCR reads, TCRdb lists each CDR3 protein once, without DNA. Its table records roughly 7,100 distinct CDR3 sequences. These data are taken from a study of T cells in severe cutaneous drug reactions. Study summary: Patients in acute or recovery stage gave blister fluids/cells and PBMC.

The patients sequenced had a carbamazepine-induced Stevens-Johnson syndrome or toxic epidermal necrolysis reaction. The sequence was collected from a human donor with toxic epidermal necrolysis, a severe cutaneous drug reaction. The chain employs TRBV7-3 and TRBJ2-2; TCRdb gives TRBD1 as the D gene, but with no DNA this cannot be confirmed. Sequencing input: cells from a skin blister. Here the CDR3 reads CASSSQGSGELFF.